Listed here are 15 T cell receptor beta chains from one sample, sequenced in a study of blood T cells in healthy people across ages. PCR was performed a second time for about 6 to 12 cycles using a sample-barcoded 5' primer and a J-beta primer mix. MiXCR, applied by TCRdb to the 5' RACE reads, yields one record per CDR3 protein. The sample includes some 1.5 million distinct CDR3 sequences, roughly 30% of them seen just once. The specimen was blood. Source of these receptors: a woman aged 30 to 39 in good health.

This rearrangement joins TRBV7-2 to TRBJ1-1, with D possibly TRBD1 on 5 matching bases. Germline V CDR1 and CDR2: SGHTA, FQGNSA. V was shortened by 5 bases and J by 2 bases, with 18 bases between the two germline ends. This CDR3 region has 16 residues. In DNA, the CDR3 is TGTGCCAGCAGCGCCCCGGGACGCCCGACAAACACTGAAGCTTTCTTT. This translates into CASSAPGRPTNTEAFF.

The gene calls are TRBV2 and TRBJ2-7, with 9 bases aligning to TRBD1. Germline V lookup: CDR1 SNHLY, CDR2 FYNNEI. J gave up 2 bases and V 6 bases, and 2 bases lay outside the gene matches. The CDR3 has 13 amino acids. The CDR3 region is CASRWDRAYEQYF. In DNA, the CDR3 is TGTGCCAGCAGGTGGGACAGGGCCTACGAGCAGTACTTC.

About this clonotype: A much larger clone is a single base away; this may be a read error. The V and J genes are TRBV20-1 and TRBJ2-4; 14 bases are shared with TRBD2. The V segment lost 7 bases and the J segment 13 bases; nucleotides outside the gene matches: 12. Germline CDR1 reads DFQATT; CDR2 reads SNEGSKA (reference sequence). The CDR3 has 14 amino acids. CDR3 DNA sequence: TGCAGTGTTGGGACTAGCGGGAGCCTCTACGGGCAGTACTTC. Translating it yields CSVGTSGSLYGQYF.

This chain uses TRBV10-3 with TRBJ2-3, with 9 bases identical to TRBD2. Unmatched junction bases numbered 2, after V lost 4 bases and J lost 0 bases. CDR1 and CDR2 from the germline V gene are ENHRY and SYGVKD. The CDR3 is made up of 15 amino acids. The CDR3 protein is CAISAAGGSTDTQYF. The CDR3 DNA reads TGTGCCATCAGTGCCGCGGGGGGGAGCACAGATACGCAGTATTTT.

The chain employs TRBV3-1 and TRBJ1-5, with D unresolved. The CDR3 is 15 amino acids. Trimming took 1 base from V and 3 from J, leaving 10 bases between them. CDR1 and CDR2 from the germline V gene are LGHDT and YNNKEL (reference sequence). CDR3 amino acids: CASSQGSGVNQPQHF. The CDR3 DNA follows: TGTGCCAGCAGCCAAGGGTCTGGGGTCAATCAGCCCCAGCATTTT.

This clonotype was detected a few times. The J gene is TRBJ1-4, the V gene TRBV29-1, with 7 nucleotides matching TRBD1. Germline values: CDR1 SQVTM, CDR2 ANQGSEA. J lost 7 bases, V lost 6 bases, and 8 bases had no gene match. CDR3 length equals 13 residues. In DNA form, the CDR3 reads TGCAGCGTCGGACAGGTATTAAGTGAAAAACTGTTTTTT. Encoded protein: CSVGQVLSEKLFF.

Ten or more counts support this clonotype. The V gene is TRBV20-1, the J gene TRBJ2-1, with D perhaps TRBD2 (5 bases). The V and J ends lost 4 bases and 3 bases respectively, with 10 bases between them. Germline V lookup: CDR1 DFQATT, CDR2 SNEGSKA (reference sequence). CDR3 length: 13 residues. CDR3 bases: TGCAGTGCTAAAGGTAGCGACTACAATGAGCAGTTCTTC. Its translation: CSAKGSDYNEQFF.

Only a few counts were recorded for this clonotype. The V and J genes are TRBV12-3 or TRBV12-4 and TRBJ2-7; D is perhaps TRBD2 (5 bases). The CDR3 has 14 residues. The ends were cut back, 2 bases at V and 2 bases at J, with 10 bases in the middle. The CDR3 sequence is CASSLILAAYEQYF. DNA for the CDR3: TGTGCCAGCAGTTTAATCCTAGCAGCCTACGAGCAGTACTTC.

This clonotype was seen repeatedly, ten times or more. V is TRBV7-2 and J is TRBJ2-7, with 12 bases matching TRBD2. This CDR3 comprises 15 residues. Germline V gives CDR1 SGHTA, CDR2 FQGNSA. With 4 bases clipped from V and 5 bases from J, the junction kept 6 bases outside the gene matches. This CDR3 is CASSSLAGGQNEQYF. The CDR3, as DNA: TGTGCCAGCAGCTCCCTAGCGGGAGGGCAAAACGAGCAGTACTTC.

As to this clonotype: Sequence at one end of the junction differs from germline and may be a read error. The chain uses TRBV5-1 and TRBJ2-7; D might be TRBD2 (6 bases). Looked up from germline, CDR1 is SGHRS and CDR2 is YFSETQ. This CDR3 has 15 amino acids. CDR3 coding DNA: TGCGCCGGCAGCTTTACTGCGGGACCGTCCTACGAGCAGTACTTC. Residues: CAGSFTAGPSYEQYF.

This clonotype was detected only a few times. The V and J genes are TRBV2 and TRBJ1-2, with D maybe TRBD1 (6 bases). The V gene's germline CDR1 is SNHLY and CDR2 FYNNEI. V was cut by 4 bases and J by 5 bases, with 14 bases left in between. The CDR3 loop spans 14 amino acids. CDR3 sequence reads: CASSGRGGEYGYTF. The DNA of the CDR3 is TGTGCCAGCAGTGGAAGAGGGGGGGAGTATGGCTACACCTTC.

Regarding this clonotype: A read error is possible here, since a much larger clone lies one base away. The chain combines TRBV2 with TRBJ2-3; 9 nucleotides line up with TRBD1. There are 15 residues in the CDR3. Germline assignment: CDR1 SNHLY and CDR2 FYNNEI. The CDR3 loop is CVSSSPGQGIDTQYF. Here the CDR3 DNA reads TGTGTCAGCAGTTCCCCGGGACAGGGAATCGATACGCAGTATTTT.

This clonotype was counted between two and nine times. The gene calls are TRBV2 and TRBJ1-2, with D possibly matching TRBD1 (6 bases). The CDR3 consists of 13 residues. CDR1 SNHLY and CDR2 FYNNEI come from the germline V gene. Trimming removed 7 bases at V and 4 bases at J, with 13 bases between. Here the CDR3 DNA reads TGTGCCAGCATCCGGGACACAGTCTATGGCTACACCTTC. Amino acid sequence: CASIRDTVYGYTF.

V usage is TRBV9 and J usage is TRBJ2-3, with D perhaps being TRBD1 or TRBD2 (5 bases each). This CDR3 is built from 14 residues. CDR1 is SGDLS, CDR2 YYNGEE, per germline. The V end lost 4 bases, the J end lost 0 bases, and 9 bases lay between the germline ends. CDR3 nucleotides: TGTGCCAGCAGCTTCCGGGACAGCACAGATACGCAGTATTTT. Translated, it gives CASSFRDSTDTQYF.

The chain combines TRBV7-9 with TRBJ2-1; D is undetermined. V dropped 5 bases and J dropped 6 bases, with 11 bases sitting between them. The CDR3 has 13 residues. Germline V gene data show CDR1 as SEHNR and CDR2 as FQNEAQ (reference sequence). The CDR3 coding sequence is TGTGCCAGCAGCCCCGACGGACCCAATGAGCAGTTCTTC. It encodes CASSPDGPNEQFF.